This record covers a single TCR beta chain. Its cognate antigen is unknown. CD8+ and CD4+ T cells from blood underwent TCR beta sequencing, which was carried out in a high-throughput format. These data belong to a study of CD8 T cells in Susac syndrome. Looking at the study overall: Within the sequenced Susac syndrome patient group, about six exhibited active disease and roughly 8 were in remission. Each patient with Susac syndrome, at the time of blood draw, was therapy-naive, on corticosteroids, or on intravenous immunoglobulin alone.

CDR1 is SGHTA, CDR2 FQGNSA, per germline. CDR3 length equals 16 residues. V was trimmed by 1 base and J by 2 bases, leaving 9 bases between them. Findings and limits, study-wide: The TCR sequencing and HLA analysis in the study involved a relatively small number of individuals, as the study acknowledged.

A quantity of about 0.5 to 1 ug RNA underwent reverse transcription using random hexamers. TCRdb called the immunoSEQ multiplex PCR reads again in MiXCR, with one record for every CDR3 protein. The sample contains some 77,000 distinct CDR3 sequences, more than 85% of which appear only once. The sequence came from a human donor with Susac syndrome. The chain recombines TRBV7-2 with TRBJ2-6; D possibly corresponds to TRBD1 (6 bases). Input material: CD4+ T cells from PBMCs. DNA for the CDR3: TGTGCCAGCAGCTTAGACAGGGCGGCTGGGGCCAACGTCCTGACTTTC. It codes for CASSLDRAAGANVLTF.